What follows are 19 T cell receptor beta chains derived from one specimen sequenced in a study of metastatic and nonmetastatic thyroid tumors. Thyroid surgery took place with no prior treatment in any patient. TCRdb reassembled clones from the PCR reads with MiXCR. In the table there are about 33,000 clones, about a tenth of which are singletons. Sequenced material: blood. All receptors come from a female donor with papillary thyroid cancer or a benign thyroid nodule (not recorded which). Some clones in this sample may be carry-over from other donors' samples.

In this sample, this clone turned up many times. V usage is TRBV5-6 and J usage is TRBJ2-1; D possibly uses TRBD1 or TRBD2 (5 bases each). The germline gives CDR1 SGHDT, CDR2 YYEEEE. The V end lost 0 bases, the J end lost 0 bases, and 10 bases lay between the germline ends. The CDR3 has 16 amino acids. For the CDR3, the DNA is TGTGCCAGCAGCTTGGGAGGGGATAGCTCCTACAATGAGCAGTTCTTC. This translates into CASSLGGDSSYNEQFF.

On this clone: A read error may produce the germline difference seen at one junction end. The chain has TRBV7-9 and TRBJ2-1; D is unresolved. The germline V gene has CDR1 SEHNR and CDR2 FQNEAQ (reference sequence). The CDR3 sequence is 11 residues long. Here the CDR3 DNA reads TGTGCAAGCAGCGACCTCAATGAGCAGTCCTTC. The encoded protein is CASSDLNEQSF.

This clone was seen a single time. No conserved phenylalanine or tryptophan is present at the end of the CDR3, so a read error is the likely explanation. CDR3 sequence: CSCGQGLFGTAELFV. The CDR3 nucleotides read TGCAGTTGTGGGCAGGGGCTCTTTGGCACCGCGGAGCTGTTTGTT. The J gene is TRBJ2-2, the V gene TRBV20-1; D is possibly TRBD1 (6 bases). This CDR3 spans 15 amino acids. Germline V gene lookup returns CDR1 DFQATT and CDR2 SNEGSKA (reference sequence).

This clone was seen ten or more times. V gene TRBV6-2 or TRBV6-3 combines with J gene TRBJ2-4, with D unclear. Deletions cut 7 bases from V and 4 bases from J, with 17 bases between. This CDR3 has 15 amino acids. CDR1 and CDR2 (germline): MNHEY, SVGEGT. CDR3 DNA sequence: TGTGCCAGCACTGGGCCTGAGGTTGGGAAAAACATTCAGTACTTC. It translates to CASTGPEVGKNIQYF.

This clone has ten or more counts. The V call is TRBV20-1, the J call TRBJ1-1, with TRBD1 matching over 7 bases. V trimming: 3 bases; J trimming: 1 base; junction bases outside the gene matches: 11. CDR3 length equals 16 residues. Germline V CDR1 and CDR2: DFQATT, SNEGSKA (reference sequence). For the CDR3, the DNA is TGCAGTGCTAGGGACGCCGGGACAGTAGCGAACACTGAAGCTTTCTTT. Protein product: CSARDAGTVANTEAFF.

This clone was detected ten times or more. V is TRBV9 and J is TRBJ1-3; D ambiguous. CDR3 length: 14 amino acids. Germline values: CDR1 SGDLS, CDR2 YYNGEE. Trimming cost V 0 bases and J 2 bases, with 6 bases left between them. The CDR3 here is CASSVGGPGNTIYF. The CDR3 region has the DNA TGTGCCAGCAGCGTAGGAGGGCCTGGAAACACCATATATTTT.

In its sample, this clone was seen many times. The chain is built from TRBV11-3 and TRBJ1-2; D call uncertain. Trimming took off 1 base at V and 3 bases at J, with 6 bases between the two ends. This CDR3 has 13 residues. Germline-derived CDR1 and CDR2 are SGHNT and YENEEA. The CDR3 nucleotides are TGTGCCAGCAGCTTAGGGTCCTACTATGGCTACACCTTC. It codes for CASSLGSYYGYTF.

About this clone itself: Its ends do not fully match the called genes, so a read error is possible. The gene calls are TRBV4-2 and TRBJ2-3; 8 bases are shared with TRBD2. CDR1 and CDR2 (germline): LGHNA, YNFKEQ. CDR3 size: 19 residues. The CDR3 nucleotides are TGTGCCAGCAGCCCCCGCCGCGGAGGAATAGCGGGGTACACAGACACGCAGTATTTT. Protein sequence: CASSPRRGGIAGYTDTQYF.

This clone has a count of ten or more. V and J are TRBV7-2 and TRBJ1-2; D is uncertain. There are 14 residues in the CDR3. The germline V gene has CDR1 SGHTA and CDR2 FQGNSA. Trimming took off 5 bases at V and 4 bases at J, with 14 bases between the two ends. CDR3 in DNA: TGTGCCAGCAGCGCCCCCGCGCCCCTCTATGGCTACACCTTC. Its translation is CASSAPAPLYGYTF.

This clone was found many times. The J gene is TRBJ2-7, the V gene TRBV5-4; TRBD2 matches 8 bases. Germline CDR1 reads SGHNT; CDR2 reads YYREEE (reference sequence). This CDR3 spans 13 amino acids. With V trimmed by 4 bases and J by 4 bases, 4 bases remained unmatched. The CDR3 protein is CASSPGTRYEQYF. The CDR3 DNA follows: TGTGCCAGCAGCCCAGGGACTAGATACGAGCAGTACTTC.

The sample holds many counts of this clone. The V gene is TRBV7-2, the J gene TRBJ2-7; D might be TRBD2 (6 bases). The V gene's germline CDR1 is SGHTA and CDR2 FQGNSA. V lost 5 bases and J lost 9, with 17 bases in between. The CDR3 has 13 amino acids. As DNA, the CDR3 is TGTGCCAGCAGCATTGGTCCCGGGCGGGGGCAGTACTTC. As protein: CASSIGPGRGQYF.

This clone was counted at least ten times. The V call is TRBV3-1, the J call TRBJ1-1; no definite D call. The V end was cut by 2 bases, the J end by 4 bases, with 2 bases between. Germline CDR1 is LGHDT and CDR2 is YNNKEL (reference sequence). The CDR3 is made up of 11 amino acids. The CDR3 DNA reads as TGTGCCAGCAGCCAATCCACTGAAGCTTTCTTT. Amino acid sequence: CASSQSTEAFF.

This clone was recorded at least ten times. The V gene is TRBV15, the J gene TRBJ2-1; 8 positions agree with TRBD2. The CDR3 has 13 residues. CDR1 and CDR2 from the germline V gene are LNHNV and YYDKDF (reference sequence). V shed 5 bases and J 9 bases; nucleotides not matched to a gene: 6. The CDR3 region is CATSWTSRGEQFF. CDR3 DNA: TGTGCCACCAGCTGGACTAGCCGGGGTGAGCAGTTCTTC.

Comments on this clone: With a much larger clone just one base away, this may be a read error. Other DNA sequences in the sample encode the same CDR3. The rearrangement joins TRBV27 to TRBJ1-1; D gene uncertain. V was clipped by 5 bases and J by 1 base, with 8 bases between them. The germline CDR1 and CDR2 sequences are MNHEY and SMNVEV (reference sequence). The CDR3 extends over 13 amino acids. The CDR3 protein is CASSLFRNTEAFF. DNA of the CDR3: TGTGCCAGCAGTCTCTTCAGGAACACTGAAGCTTTCTTT.

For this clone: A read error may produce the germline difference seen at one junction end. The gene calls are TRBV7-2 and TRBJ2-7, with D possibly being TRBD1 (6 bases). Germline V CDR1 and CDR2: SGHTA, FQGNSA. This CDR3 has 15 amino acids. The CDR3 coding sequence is TGTGCCAGCAGCTATTCGCAGGGGAACTACTACGATCAGTACTTC. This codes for CASSYSQGNYYDQYF.

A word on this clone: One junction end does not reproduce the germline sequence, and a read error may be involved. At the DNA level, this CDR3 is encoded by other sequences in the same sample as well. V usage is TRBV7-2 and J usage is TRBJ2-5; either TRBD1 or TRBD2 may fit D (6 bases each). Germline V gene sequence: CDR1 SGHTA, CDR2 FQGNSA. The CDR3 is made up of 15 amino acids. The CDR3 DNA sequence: TGCGCCAGCAGCACTGGGGGCCGGGAGTGGGAGACCCAGTACTTC. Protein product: CASSTGGREWETQYF.

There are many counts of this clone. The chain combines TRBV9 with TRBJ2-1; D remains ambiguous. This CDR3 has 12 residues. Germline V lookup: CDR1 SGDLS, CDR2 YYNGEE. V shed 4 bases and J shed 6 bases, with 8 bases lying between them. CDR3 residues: CASSPTFNEQFF. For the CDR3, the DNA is TGTGCCAGCAGCCCCACCTTCAATGAGCAGTTCTTC.

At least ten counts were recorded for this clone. The DNA of the CDR3 is TGTGCCAGCAGTTACGGGGGTACAAACACTGAAGCTTTCTTT. Protein: CASSYGGTNTEAFF. This sequence joins TRBV6-5 and TRBJ1-1, with D maybe TRBD1 (5 bases). Trimming removed 2 bases from V and 2 bases from J, with 9 bases in between. This CDR3 is 14 amino acids long. From germline, CDR1 is MNHEY and CDR2 SVGAGI.

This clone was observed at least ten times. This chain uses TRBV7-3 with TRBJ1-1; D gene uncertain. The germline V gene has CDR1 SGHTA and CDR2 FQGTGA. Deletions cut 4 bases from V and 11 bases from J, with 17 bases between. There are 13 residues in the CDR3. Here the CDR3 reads CASSSSYGSPAFF. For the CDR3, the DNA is TGTGCCAGCAGCTCATCTTACGGTAGTCCGGCTTTCTTT.